Each of the 12 T cell receptor beta chains below was sequenced from the same sample in a study of T cells in localized non-small cell lung cancer. Data came from immunoSEQ multiplex PCR; TCRdb stores just in-frame clones and leaves some out. Of tens of thousands of clones in the sample, approximately 90% were seen once. Sequenced material: peripheral blood, taken before any cancer treatment. These receptors all come from a female donor over 55 with stage I lung adenocarcinoma.

The gene calls are TRBV5-1 and TRBJ2-7, with D tentatively TRBD1 (5 bases). With 0 bases removed from V and 6 bases from J, the gap between germline ends came to 13 bases. The CDR3 contains 14 residues. The germline CDR1 and CDR2 sequences are SGHRS and YFSETQ. CDR3 nucleotide sequence: TGCGCCAGCAGCTTGGCAAGCCAGGGATCCGAGCAGTACTTC. It specifies CASSLASQGSEQYF. The whole variable domain, remainder taken from reference TRBV5-1 and TRBJ2-7, is KAGVTQTPRYLIKTRGQQVTLSCSPISGHRSVSWYQQTPGQGLQFLFEYFSETQRNKGNFPGRFSGRQFSNSRSEMNVSTLELGDSALYLCASSLASQGSEQYFGPGTRLTVT.

This clone has only one observation. The rearrangement links TRBV15 to TRBJ1-2; D unresolved. V lost 0 bases to trimming and J lost 7 bases, with 15 bases between them. The CDR3 is 15 amino acids. CDR1 and CDR2 from the germline V gene are LNHNV and YYDKDF (reference sequence). CDR3 amino acids: CATSRDGQFYSGYTF. The CDR3 DNA sequence: TGTGCCACCAGCAGAGATGGTCAATTTTATTCTGGCTACACCTTC.

The J gene is TRBJ1-6, the V gene TRBV30; no firm D call. CDR1 is GTSNPN, CDR2 SVGIG, per germline (reference sequence). This CDR3 spans 14 amino acids. V was cut by 3 bases and J by 0 bases, with 6 bases left in between. The DNA of the CDR3 is TGTGCCTGGAGGAGGGTCTCCTATAATTCACCCCTCCACTTT. Amino acid sequence: CAWRRVSYNSPLHF.

The J gene is TRBJ2-2, the V gene TRBV4-3, with D perhaps TRBD2 (6 bases). Germline values: CDR1 LGHNA, CDR2 YSLEER. V gave up 1 base and J gave up 4 bases, with 10 bases separating them. The CDR3 is 15 amino acids. In DNA form, the CDR3 reads TGCGCCAGCAGCCAAGGGCGGGATCGCACCGGGGAGCTGTTTTTT. It yields the protein CASSQGRDRTGELFF.

CDR3 region: CASSELWWRTGELFF. The CDR3 coding sequence is TGTGCCAGCAGTGAATTATGGTGGAGGACCGGGGAGCTGTTTTTT. The chain employs TRBV6-1 and TRBJ2-2; a possible D gene is TRBD2 (5 bases). The CDR3 length is 15 residues. The V end lost 2 bases, the J end lost 5 bases, and 12 bases lay between the germline ends. CDR1 MNHNS and CDR2 SASEGT come from the germline V gene.

The chain employs TRBV6-9 and TRBJ2-7; tentatively, D is TRBD1 (6 bases). The CDR3 spans 15 residues. The ends were cut back, 3 bases at V and 4 bases at J, with 16 bases in the middle. CDR1 is MNHGY and CDR2 is SVAAGI in the germline V gene. This chain's CDR3 is CASSYQGQGKYEQYF. The CDR3 DNA sequence: TGTGCCAGCAGTTACCAGGGGCAGGGGAAGTACGAGCAGTACTTC.

This clone was counted a few times. The J gene is TRBJ2-3, the V gene TRBV19; D is uncertain. CDR1 LNHDA and CDR2 SQIVND come from the germline V gene (reference sequence). The V and J ends lost 5 bases and 0 bases respectively, with 9 bases between them. The CDR3 has 14 amino acids. The CDR3 sequence is CASSADLSTDTQYF. The CDR3 DNA reads TGTGCCAGTAGTGCCGACCTGAGCACAGATACGCAGTATTTT.

The chain has TRBV6-5 and TRBJ1-2; no reliable D call. Germline lookup yields CDR1 MNHEY and CDR2 SVGAGI. This CDR3 region has 13 residues. V was trimmed by 6 bases and J by 2 bases, leaving 10 bases between them. The CDR3 DNA is TGTGCCAGCAGGGTACAGTCAAACTATGGCTACACCTTC. This codes for CASRVQSNYGYTF.

The gene calls are TRBV11-2 and TRBJ2-5; D gene ambiguous. V lost 3 bases and J 1 base, leaving 6 bases between the germline ends. Germline values: CDR1 SGHAT, CDR2 FQNNGV. The CDR3 is 13 residues long. The CDR3 DNA follows: TGTGCCAGCAGCTTCGGGTTCCAAGAGACCCAGTACTTC. It translates to CASSFGFQETQYF. The full variable domain, its missing parts supplied by reference TRBV11-2 and TRBJ2-5, is EAGVAQSPRYKIIEKRQSVAFWCNPISGHATLYWYQQILGQGPKLLIQFQNNGVVDDSQLPKDRFSAERLKGVDSTLKIQPAKLEDSAVYLCASSFGFQETQYFGPGTRLLVL.

The gene calls are TRBV5-1 and TRBJ2-2; 9 nucleotides agree with TRBD1. Unmatched junction bases numbered 2, after V lost 3 bases and J lost 5 bases. Germline CDR1 reads SGHRS; CDR2 reads YFSETQ. This CDR3 is built from 14 residues. Here the CDR3 DNA reads TGCGCCAGCAGCTGGGGACAGGGTACCGGGGAGCTGTTTTTT. Translation gives CASSWGQGTGELFF.

J is TRBJ2-1 and V is TRBV29-1; unclear D gene. CDR1 SQVTM and CDR2 ANQGSEA come from the germline V gene. Trimming left V 4 bases short and J 5 bases short, with 6 bases between. The CDR3 loop spans 11 amino acids. CDR3 in amino acids: CSVGRNNEQFF. The CDR3 DNA reads as TGCAGCGTTGGCAGAAACAATGAGCAGTTCTTC.

This clone was seen only a few times. The CDR3 DNA reads TGTGCCAGCTCACCAAGGACAGGGGGCGATGAAGCTTTCTTT. This gives the protein CASSPRTGGDEAFF. This chain connects TRBV18 to TRBJ1-1, with TRBD1 identical over 11 bases. There are 14 residues in the CDR3. Germline trimming cut 2 bases from V and 7 bases from J; bases unmatched to any gene: 3. CDR1 is KGHSH and CDR2 is LQKENI in the germline V gene. The whole variable domain, filled in from reference TRBV18 and TRBJ1-1, reads NAGVMQNPRHLVRRRGQEARLRCSPMKGHSHVYWYRQLPEEGLKFMVYLQKENIIDESGMPKERFSAEFPKEGPSILRIQQVVRGDSAAYFCASSPRTGGDEAFFGQGTRLTVV.